A single sample gave rise to the 2 T cell receptor beta chains below, sequenced in a study of shared clonotypes between healthy human individuals. Profiled with immunoSEQ multiplex PCR; TCRdb holds only in-frame clones, not every one. This table holds about 960,000 clones, approximately 76% found once. The material sequenced was memory CD4+ T cells sorted from blood. Subset indicated: CD45RA-negative fraction. These receptors were obtained from a man aged 18 to 30 in good health.

The chain carries TRBV5-1 and TRBJ1-4; D is perhaps TRBD1 (5 bases). Deletions cut 0 bases from V and 3 bases from J, with 9 bases between. Per germline, CDR1 SGHRS and CDR2 YFSETQ. The CDR3 totals 15 residues. In DNA form, the CDR3 reads TGCGCCAGCAGCTTGGTCCGGGGGTCTAATGAAAAACTGTTTTTT. Protein sequence: CASSLVRGSNEKLFF.

The chain joins TRBV30 to TRBJ2-1; a weak D match, TRBD1 (7 bases). CDR1 is GTSNPN, CDR2 SVGIG, per germline (reference sequence). The V and J ends lost 5 bases and 7 bases respectively, with 21 bases between them. This CDR3 has 15 amino acids. DNA of the CDR3: TGTGCCTGGGGAGGGGGCCTCCCCATATCAAATGAGCAGTTCTTC. Translated, it gives CAWGGGLPISNEQFF.